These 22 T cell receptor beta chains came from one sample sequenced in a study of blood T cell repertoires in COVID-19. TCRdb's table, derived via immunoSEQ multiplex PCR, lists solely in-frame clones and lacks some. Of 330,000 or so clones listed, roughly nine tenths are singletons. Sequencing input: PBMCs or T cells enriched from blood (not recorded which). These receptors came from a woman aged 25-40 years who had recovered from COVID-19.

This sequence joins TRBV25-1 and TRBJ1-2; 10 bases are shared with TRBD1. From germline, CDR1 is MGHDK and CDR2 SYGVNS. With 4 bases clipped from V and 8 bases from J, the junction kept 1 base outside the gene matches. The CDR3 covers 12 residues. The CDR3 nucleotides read TGTGCCAGCAGTGGACAGGGGGCGGGCTACACCTTC. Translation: CASSGQGAGYTF.

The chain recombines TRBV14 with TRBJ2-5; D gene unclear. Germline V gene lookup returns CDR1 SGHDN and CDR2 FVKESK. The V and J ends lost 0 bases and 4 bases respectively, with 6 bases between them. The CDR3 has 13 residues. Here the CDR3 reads CASSQDLVETQYF. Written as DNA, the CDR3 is TGTGCCAGCAGCCAAGATCTTGTAGAGACCCAGTACTTC.

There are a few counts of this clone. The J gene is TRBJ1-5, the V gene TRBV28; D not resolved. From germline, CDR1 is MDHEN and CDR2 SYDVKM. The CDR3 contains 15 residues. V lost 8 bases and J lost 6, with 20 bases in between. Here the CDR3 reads CASYGSLGKSQPQHF. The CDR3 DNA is TGTGCCAGCTATGGGAGTCTCGGGAAAAGTCAGCCCCAGCATTTT.

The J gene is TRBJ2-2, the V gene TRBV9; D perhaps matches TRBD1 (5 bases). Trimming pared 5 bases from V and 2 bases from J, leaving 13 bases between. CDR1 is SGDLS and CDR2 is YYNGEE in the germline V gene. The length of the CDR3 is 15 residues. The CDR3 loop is CASRPETANTGELFF. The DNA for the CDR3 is TGTGCCAGCAGGCCCGAGACAGCAAACACCGGGGAGCTGTTTTTT.

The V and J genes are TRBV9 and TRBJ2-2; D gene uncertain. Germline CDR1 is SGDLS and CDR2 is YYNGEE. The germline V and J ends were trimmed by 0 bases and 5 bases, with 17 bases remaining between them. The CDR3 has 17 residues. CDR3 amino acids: CASSVGASSSRTGELFF. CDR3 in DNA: TGTGCCAGCAGCGTAGGGGCCTCCTCCTCCCGGACCGGGGAGCTGTTTTTT.

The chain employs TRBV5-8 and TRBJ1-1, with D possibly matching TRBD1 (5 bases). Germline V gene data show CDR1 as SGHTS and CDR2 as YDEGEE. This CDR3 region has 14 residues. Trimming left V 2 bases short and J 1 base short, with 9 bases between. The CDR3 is CASSLRQKNTEAFF. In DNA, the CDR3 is TGTGCCAGCAGCTTAAGACAGAAGAACACTGAAGCTTTCTTT.

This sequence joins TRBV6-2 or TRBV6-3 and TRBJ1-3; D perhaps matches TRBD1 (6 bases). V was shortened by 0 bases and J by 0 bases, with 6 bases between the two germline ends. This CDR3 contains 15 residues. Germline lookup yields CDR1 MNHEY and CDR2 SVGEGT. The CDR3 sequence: CASSYSGASGNTIYF. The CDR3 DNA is TGTGCCAGCAGTTACTCGGGGGCCTCTGGAAACACCATATATTTT.

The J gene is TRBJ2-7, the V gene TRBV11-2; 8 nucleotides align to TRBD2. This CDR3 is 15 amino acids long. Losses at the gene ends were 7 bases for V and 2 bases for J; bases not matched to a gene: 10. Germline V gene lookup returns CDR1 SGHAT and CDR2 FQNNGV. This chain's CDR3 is CASTFEGGGPYEQYF. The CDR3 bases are TGTGCCAGCACTTTTGAGGGCGGGGGGCCCTACGAGCAGTACTTC.

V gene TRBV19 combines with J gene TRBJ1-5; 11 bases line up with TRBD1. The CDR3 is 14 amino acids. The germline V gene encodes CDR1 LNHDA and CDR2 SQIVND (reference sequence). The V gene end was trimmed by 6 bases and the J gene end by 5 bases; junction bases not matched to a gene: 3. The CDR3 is CASSGTGGHQPQHF. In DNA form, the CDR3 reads TGTGCCAGTAGCGGGACAGGGGGGCATCAGCCCCAGCATTTT.

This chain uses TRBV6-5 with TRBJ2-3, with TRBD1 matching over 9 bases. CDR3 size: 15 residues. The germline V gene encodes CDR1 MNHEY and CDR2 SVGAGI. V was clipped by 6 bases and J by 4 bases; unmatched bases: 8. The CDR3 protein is CASSSGQGLPDTQYF. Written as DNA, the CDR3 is TGTGCCAGCAGCAGTGGACAGGGGTTGCCAGATACGCAGTATTTT.

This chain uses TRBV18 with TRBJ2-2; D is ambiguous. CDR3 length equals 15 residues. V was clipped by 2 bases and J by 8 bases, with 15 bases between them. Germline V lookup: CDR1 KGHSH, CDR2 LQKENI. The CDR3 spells CASSPYMSKPGELFF. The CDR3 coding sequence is TGTGCCAGCTCACCATATATGAGTAAACCGGGGGAGCTGTTTTTT.

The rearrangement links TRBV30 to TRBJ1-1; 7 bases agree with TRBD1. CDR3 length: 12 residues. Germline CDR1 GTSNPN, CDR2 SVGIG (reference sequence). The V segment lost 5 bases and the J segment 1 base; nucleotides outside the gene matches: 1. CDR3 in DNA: TGTGCCTGGCGGGACAGGAACACTGAAGCTTTCTTT. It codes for CAWRDRNTEAFF. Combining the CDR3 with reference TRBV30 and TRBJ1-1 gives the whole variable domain SQTIHQWPATLVQPVGSPLSLECTVEGTSNPNLYWYRQAAGRGLQLLFYSVGIGQISSEVPQNLSASRPQDRQFILSSKKLLLSDSGFYLCAWRDRNTEAFFGQGTRLTVV.

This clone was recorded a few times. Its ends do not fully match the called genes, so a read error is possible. CDR3 loop: CASSSTVLSVKCF. CDR3 in DNA: TGCGCCAGCAGCTCGACAGTTCTCTCCGTCAAGTGCTTC. V usage is TRBV5-1 and J usage is TRBJ1-2; tentative D call: TRBD1 (5 bases). The CDR3 totals 13 residues. The germline gives CDR1 SGHRS, CDR2 YFSETQ.

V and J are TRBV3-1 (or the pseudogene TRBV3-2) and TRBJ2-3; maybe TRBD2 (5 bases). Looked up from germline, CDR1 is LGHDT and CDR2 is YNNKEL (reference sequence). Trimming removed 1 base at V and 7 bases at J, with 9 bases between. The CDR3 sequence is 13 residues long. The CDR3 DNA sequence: TGTGCCAGCAGCCAAGGGGAGCTCAATACGCAGTATTTT. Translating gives CASSQGELNTQYF.

The CDR3 spells CASSLNQGREETQYF. DNA for the CDR3: TGTGCCAGCAGCTTAAACCAGGGAAGGGAAGAGACCCAGTACTTC. This chain uses TRBV7-2 with TRBJ2-5; D might be TRBD1 (5 bases). The CDR3 covers 15 residues. Germline CDR1 and CDR2: SGHTA and FQGNSA. V was cut by 2 bases and J by 3 bases, with 13 bases left in between. Full variable domain (rest looked up from reference TRBV7-2 and TRBJ2-5): GAGVSQSPSNKVTEKGKDVELRCDPISGHTALYWYRQSLGQGLEFLIYFQGNSAPDKSGLPSDRFSAERTGGSVSTLTIQRTQQEDSAVYLCASSLNQGREETQYFGPGTRLLVL.

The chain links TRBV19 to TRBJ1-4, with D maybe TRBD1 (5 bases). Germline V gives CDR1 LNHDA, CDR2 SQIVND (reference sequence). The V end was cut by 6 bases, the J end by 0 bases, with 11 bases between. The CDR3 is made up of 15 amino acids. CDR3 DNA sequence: TGTGCCAGTAGGGGGCGCCAATCAACTAATGAAAAACTGTTTTTT. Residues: CASRGRQSTNEKLFF.

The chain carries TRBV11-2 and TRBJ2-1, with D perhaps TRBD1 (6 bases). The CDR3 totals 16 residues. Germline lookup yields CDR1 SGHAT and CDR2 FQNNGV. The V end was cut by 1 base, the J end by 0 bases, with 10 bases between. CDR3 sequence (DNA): TGTGCCAGCAGCTTAGTTGAGGGGGACTCCTACAATGAGCAGTTCTTC. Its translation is CASSLVEGDSYNEQFF.

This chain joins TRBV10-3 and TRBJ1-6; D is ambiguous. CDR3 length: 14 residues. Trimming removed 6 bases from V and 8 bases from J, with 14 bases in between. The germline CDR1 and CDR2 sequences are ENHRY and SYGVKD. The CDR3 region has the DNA TGTGCCATCAGGGGCCAAAAGGTGGATTCACCCCTCCACTTT. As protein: CAIRGQKVDSPLHF.

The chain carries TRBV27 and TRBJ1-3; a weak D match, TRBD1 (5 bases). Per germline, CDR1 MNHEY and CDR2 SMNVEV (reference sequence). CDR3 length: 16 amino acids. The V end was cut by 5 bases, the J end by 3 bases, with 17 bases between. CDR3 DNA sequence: TGTGCCAGCAGTCCAAGGGGACTAGGGATTGGAAACACCATATATTTT. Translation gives CASSPRGLGIGNTIYF.

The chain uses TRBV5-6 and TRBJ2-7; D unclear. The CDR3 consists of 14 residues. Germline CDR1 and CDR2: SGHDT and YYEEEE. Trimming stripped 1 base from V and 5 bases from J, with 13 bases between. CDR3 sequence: CASSLSQVYDEQYF. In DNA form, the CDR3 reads TGTGCCAGCAGCTTGTCGCAGGTCTACGACGAGCAGTACTTC.

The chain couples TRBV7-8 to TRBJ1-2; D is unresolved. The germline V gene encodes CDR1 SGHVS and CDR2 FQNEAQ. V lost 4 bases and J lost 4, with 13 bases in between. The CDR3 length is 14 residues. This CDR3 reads CASSSVGLPYGYTF. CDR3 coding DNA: TGTGCCAGCAGCTCAGTAGGACTGCCCTATGGCTACACCTTC.

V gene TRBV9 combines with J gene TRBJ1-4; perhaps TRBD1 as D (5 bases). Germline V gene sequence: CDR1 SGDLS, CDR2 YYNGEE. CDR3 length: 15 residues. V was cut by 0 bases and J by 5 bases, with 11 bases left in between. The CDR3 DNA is TGTGCCAGCAGCGTAGCTGAAGGGGTGAATGAAAAACTGTTTTTT. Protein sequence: CASSVAEGVNEKLFF.